This entry describes one T cell receptor (beta chain). The target antigen is unknown. The sample belongs to a study of CD8 T cells in ankylosing spondylitis. The CDR3 runs to 15 residues. The germline V gene has CDR1 DFQATT and CDR2 SNEGSKA (reference sequence). The V gene end was trimmed by 6 bases and the J gene end by 3 bases; junction bases not matched to a gene: 13. Researchers built TCR beta libraries using quantitative 5'-RACE with molecular barcodes. TCRdb itself ran the 5' RACE reads through MiXCR, one entry per CDR3 protein. Of over 400,000 distinct CDR3 sequences listed, more than 25% are singletons. Findings of the study overall: A motif in TCR beta, a set of 8 or 9 highly homologous variants, appeared characteristic of ankylosing spondylitis blood. Certain motif variants had earlier appeared in reactive arthritis synovial fluid and blood. CD8+ by phenotype, disease-linked clones were relatively rare in peripheral blood. The study looked at matched synovial fluid samples from ankylosing spondylitis patients. Disease-linked clones were reported to be significantly enriched there.

The sequence was obtained from a male donor with ankylosing spondylitis. The chain is built from TRBV20-1 and TRBJ2-5, with TRBD1 matching 7 bases. The sequencing sample was made of blood, either unsorted or a sorted T cell fraction (not recorded which). The CDR3 sequence is CSAPTGVHVKETQYF. Written as DNA, the CDR3 is TGCAGTGCCCCAACAGGGGTGCACGTCAAAGAGACCCAGTACTTC.